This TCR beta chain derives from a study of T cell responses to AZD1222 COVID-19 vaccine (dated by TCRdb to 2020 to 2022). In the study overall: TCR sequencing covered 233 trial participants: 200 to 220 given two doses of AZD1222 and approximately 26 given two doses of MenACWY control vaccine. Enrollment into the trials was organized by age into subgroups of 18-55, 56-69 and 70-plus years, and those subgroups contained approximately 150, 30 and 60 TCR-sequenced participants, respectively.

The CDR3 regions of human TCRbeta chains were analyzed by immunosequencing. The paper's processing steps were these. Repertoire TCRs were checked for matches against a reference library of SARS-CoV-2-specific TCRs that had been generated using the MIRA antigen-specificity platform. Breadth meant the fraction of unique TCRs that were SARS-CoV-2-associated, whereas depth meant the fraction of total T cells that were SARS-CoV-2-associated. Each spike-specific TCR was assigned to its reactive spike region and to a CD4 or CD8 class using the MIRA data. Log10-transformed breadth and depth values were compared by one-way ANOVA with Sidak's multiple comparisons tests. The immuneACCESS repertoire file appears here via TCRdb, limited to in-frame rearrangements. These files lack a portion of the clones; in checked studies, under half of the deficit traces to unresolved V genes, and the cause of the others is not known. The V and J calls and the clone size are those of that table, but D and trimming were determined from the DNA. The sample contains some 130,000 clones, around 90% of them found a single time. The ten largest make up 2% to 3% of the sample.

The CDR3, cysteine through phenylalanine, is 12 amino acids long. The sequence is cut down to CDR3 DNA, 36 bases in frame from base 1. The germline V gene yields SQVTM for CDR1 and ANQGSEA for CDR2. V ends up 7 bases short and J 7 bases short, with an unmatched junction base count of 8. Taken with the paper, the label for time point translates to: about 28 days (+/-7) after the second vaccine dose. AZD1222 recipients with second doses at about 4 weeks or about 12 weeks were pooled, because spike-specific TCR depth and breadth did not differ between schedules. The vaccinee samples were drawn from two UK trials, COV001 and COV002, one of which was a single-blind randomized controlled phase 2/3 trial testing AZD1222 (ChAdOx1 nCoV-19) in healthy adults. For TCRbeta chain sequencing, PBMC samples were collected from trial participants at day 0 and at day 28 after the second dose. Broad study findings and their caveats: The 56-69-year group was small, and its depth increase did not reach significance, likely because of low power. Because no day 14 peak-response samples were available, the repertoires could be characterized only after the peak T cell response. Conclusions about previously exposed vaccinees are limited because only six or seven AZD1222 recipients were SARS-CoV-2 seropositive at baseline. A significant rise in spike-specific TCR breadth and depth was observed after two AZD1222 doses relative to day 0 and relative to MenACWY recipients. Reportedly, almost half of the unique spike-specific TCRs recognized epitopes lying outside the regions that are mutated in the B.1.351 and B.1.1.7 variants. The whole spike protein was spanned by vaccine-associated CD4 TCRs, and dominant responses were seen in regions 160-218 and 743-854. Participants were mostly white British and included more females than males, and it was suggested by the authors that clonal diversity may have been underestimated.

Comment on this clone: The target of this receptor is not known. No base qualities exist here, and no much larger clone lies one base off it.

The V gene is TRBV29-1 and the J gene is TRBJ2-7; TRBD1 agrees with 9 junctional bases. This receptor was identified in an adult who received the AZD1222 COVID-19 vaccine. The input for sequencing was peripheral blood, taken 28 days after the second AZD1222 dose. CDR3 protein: CSAGTGQVEQYF. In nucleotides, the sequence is TGCAGCGCCGGGACAGGGCAAGTGGAGCAGTACTTC.